Below, 14 T cell receptor beta chains from the same sample are listed, as sequenced in a study of radiotherapy plus CTLA-4 blockade in lung cancer. TCRdb's copy holds only in-frame clones and misses some; the assay was immunoSEQ multiplex PCR. The sample consists of 40,000 to 50,000 clones, approximately 78% of them appearing once. The sequencing used peripheral blood, collected from a patient treated with radiotherapy plus ipilimumab. These receptors all come from a human donor with non-small cell lung cancer who had stable disease on radiotherapy plus ipilimumab.

This rearrangement joins TRBV27 to TRBJ2-6; D gene ambiguous. V lost 2 bases to trimming and J lost 3 bases, with 5 bases between them. Germline values: CDR1 MNHEY, CDR2 SMNVEV (reference sequence). This CDR3 region has 14 residues. The CDR3 reads CASSLNRGANVLTF. DNA for the CDR3: TGTGCCAGCAGTTTAAATCGTGGGGCCAACGTCCTGACTTTC.

The V call is TRBV19, the J call TRBJ1-2; D is unresolved. The germline CDR1 and CDR2 sequences are LNHDA and SQIVND (reference sequence). The CDR3 has 12 residues. V was trimmed by 7 bases and J by 3 bases, leaving 9 bases between them. CDR3: CASKPYDYGYTF. CDR3 DNA sequence: TGTGCCAGTAAACCCTACGACTATGGCTACACCTTC.

The chain combines TRBV19 with TRBJ2-5; 9 bases match TRBD2. V shed 3 bases and J 4 bases; nucleotides not matched to a gene: 6. CDR1 and CDR2 (germline): LNHDA, SQIVND (reference sequence). The CDR3 contains 15 residues. The CDR3 nucleotides are TGTGCCAGTAGTATGCGCGGGAGGGCCCCAGAGACCCAGTACTTC. Translation gives CASSMRGRAPETQYF.

V usage is TRBV6-5 and J usage is TRBJ2-5; D may be TRBD2 (6 bases). V lost 5 bases and J lost 5, with 12 bases in between. The CDR3 has 13 amino acids. The germline CDR1 and CDR2 sequences are MNHEY and SVGAGI. DNA for the CDR3: TGTGCCAGCAGTCGGGAGTTTTTGGAGACCCAGTACTTC. This gives the protein CASSREFLETQYF.

This chain uses TRBV2 with TRBJ2-1, with 12 bases that match TRBD2. The V and J ends lost 7 bases and 12 bases, in that order; junction bases with no gene match: 7. The CDR3 runs to 13 residues. Germline V lookup: CDR1 SNHLY, CDR2 FYNNEI. The CDR3: CASIETSGSRQFF. In DNA, the CDR3 is TGTGCCAGCATTGAGACTAGCGGGAGTCGGCAGTTCTTC.

CDR3 protein: CASSRGLGTEAFF. In nucleotides, the CDR3 is TGTGCCAGCAGTCGAGGGCTAGGAACTGAAGCTTTCTTT. The chain recombines TRBV6-6 with TRBJ1-1; D uncertain. V lost 5 bases and J lost 5, with 12 bases in between. The CDR3 is 13 amino acids. The germline gives CDR1 MNHNY, CDR2 SVGAGI (reference sequence).

The chain is built from TRBV27 and TRBJ2-2; 8 positions match TRBD2. The CDR3 is made up of 15 amino acids. Germline CDR1 MNHEY, CDR2 SMNVEV (reference sequence). V shed 6 bases and J 6 bases; nucleotides not matched to a gene: 9. For the CDR3, the DNA is TGTGCCAGCAGCCCCCAGCGGGAGCGTTCCGGGGAGCTGTTTTTT. It encodes CASSPQRERSGELFF.

The chain couples TRBV7-3 to TRBJ2-1; 8 positions match TRBD2. The CDR3 extends over 14 amino acids. Germline V gives CDR1 SGHTA, CDR2 FQGTGA. After removal of 3 bases from V and 4 bases from J, the junction contained 2 bases not matched to a gene. The CDR3 here is CASSLTSAYNEQFF. CDR3 nucleotides: TGTGCCAGCAGCTTGACTAGCGCATACAATGAGCAGTTCTTC.

The chain links TRBV18 to TRBJ2-3; 8 bases line up with TRBD1. CDR3 length: 16 amino acids. Germline loops: CDR1 KGHSH, CDR2 LQKENI. V was clipped by 4 bases and J by 0 bases; unmatched bases: 6. CDR3 in amino acids: CASSLRTGGSTDTQYF. Written as DNA, the CDR3 is TGTGCCAGCTCACTAAGAACAGGGGGTAGCACAGATACGCAGTATTTT.

In nucleotides, the CDR3 is TGCGCCAGCAGGAGGAGCTCCTACGAGCAGTACTTC. This sequence encodes CASRRSSYEQYF. The chain has TRBV10-1 and TRBJ2-5; D is unclear. The better agreement between TRBJ2-7 and the DNA end casts doubt on the J call. The germline V gene has CDR1 WNHNN and CDR2 SYGVQD (reference sequence). The CDR3 sequence is 12 residues long.

This chain links TRBV6-1 with TRBJ2-5; 7 nucleotides align to TRBD2. Germline trimming cut 5 bases from V and 3 bases from J; bases unmatched to any gene: 3. Germline CDR1 MNHNS, CDR2 SASEGT. CDR3 length: 13 amino acids. The CDR3 DNA is TGTGCCAGCAGTAGACGGGGGGAAGAGACCCAGTACTTC. Protein: CASSRRGEETQYF.

The chain links TRBV6-6 to TRBJ1-3; 7 bases map to TRBD1. J lost 3 bases, V lost 2 bases, and 4 bases had no gene match. The CDR3 extends over 15 amino acids. The germline V gene has CDR1 MNHNY and CDR2 SVGAGI (reference sequence). The CDR3: CASSYLTGVGNTIYF. CDR3 coding DNA: TGTGCCAGCAGTTACCTAACAGGGGTTGGAAACACCATATATTTT.

This clone was observed a few times. V gene TRBV27 combines with J gene TRBJ2-7, with 8 bases fitting TRBD2. The junction had 10 bases not matched to a gene; V was cut back by 6 bases and J by 3 bases. Germline CDR1 is MNHEY and CDR2 is SMNVEV (reference sequence). This CDR3 has 15 residues. The CDR3 loop reads CASSWGGGLVYEQYF. The CDR3 region has the DNA TGTGCCAGCAGCTGGGGCGGGGGGCTAGTCTACGAGCAGTACTTC.

In this sample, this clone turned up once. The chain links TRBV9 to TRBJ2-1, with 13 nucleotides matching TRBD2. The CDR3 covers 16 residues. Germline values: CDR1 SGDLS, CDR2 YYNGEE. Trimming took 7 bases from V and 9 from J; bases not matched to a gene: 13. The CDR3 here is CASAIGTSGMGGEQFF. In DNA, the CDR3 is TGTGCCAGCGCTATAGGGACTAGCGGGATGGGAGGTGAGCAGTTCTTC.